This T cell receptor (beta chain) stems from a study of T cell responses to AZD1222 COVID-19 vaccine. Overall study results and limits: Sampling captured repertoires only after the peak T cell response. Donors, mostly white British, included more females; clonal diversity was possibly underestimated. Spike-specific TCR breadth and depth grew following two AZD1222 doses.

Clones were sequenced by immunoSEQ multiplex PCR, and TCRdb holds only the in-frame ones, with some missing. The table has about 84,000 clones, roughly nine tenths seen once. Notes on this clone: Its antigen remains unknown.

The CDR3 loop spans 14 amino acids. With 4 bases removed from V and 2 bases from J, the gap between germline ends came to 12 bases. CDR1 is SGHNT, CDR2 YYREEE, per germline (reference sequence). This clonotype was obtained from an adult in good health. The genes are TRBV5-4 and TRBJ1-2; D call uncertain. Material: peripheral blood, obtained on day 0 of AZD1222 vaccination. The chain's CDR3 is CASSLPLSNYGYTF. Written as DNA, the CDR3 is TGTGCCAGCAGCCTTCCCCTATCAAACTATGGCTACACCTTC. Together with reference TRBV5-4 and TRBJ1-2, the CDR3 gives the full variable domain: ETGVTQSPTHLIKTRGQQVTLRCSSQSGHNTVSWYQQALGQGPQFIFQYYREEENGRGNFPPRFSGLQFPNYSSELNVNALELDDSALYLCASSLPLSNYGYTFGSGTRLTVV.